Listed here are 4 T cell receptor beta chains from one sample, sequenced in a study of shared T cell receptors in the human thymus. The repertoire was sequenced with immunoSEQ multiplex PCR; TCRdb's copy has only in-frame clones and lacks some. The sample lists roughly 710,000 clones, 80% to 90% occurring once. This sample was also put to use in a study of human thymus T cells.

Sequenced sample: thymocytes. These receptors came from a girl less than two years old with a congenital heart defect.

There are a few counts of this clone. The V and J genes are TRBV30 and TRBJ1-6; the D gene is possibly TRBD1 (5 bases). The CDR3 covers 15 residues. The germline V and J ends were trimmed by 3 bases and 9 bases, with 18 bases remaining between them. Germline V gene lookup returns CDR1 GTSNPN and CDR2 SVGIG (reference sequence). The CDR3 is CAWSPVRGRSSPLHF. DNA for the CDR3: TGTGCCTGGAGCCCTGTAAGGGGAAGGAGTTCACCCCTCCACTTT. Together with reference TRBV30 and TRBJ1-6, the CDR3 gives the full variable domain: SQTIHQWPATLVQPVGSPLSLECTVEGTSNPNLYWYRQAAGRGLQLLFYSVGIGQISSEVPQNLSASRPQDRQFILSSKKLLLSDSGFYLCAWSPVRGRSSPLHFGNGTRLTVT.

The chain has TRBV6-1 and TRBJ1-2; 10 bases map to TRBD1. Germline V lookup: CDR1 MNHNS, CDR2 SASEGT. V lost 0 bases to trimming and J lost 4 bases; unmatched junction nucleotides: 8. The length of the CDR3 is 17 residues. CDR3 nucleotide sequence: TGTGCCAGCAGTGAAGCTTTGGCGACAGGGGGCAGCTATGGCTACACCTTC. Residues: CASSEALATGGSYGYTF.

This chain links TRBV19 with TRBJ1-2; D not resolved. The V gene's germline CDR1 is LNHDA and CDR2 SQIVND (reference sequence). CDR3 length: 12 residues. V was trimmed by 3 bases and J by 8 bases, leaving 10 bases between them. This CDR3 is CASSIGFGGYTF. Written as DNA, the CDR3 is TGTGCCAGTAGTATCGGGTTCGGCGGCTACACCTTC.

This sequence joins TRBV4-1 and TRBJ2-7, with a weak D call TRBD2 (6 bases). This CDR3 spans 18 amino acids. The germline V gene encodes CDR1 MGHRA and CDR2 YSYEKL. The ends were cut back, 0 bases at V and 4 bases at J, with 22 bases in the middle. The CDR3 bases are TGCGCCAGCAGCCAAGAAAGGGTGCGGGATCCGGGTCTTTACGAGCAGTACTTC. Translating gives CASSQERVRDPGLYEQYF.